These 22 T cell receptor beta chains share one sample of origin, sequenced in a study of Ad26.COV2.S vaccination and SARS-CoV-2 variants. As for treatment: some 19 received Ad26.COV2.S at low or high dose, single or two shots; about five received placebo; per-sample allocation not given. Vaccine and placebo recipients were sampled on day 63 after the first injection. Sequencing was performed with immunoSEQ multiplex PCR; in TCRdb, only in-frame clones are kept and a portion is missing. The table shows hundreds of thousands of clones, with 90% occurring only once. Sequencing was performed on peripheral blood, taken in a trial of Ad26.COV2.S vaccine versus placebo. Every receptor here comes from a person aged 18-60 years who received the Ad26.COV2.S COVID-19 vaccine or a placebo.

The chain couples TRBV9 to TRBJ1-4; the match to TRBD1 covers 7 bases. Germline lookup yields CDR1 SGDLS and CDR2 YYNGEE. The CDR3 has 15 amino acids. J lost 7 bases, V lost 3 bases, and 9 bases had no gene match. CDR3 in DNA: TGTGCCAGCAGCGCCTCGGGACAGCCAGGTGAAAAACTGTTTTTT. It specifies CASSASGQPGEKLFF.

V is TRBV6-5 and J is TRBJ1-2; 7 bases map to TRBD1. CDR3 length equals 12 residues. Germline CDR1 and CDR2: MNHEY and SVGAGI. J gave up 4 bases and V 8 bases, and 4 bases lay outside the gene matches. As DNA, the CDR3 is TGTGCCAGCGGTTCAGGGGGCTATGGCTACACCTTC. Translated: CASGSGGYGYTF.

This chain joins TRBV30 and TRBJ2-7; maybe TRBD2 (5 bases). CDR1 is GTSNPN and CDR2 is SVGIG in the germline V gene (reference sequence). The CDR3 is made up of 12 amino acids. V shed 2 bases and J shed 3 bases, with 8 bases lying between them. DNA of the CDR3: TGTGCCTGGAGTCGAGGGAACTACGAGCAGTACTTC. Translation: CAWSRGNYEQYF.

This clone was recorded only once. The chain has TRBV15 and TRBJ2-3; D might be TRBD1 (5 bases). This CDR3 contains 16 residues. Germline V gives CDR1 LNHNV, CDR2 YYDKDF (reference sequence). V dropped 1 base and J dropped 4 bases, with 15 bases sitting between them. For the CDR3, the DNA is TGTGCCACCAGCAGAGGAGGTTGGGCAGGGTCAGATACGCAGTATTTT. Translation: CATSRGGWAGSDTQYF.

This chain connects TRBV3-1 (or the pseudogene TRBV3-2) to TRBJ1-5; 9 bases are shared with TRBD1. CDR1 LGHDT and CDR2 YNNKEL come from the germline V gene (reference sequence). The length of the CDR3 is 15 residues. With 1 base clipped from V and 7 bases from J, the junction kept 5 bases outside the gene matches. CDR3 loop: CASSQGGQGRQPQHF. CDR3 DNA: TGTGCCAGCAGCCAAGGGGGACAGGGCAGACAGCCCCAGCATTTT.

The V call is TRBV5-8, the J call TRBJ2-7, with D tentatively TRBD1 (6 bases). V shed 10 bases and J shed 2 bases, with 13 bases lying between them. This CDR3 region has 12 residues. CDR1 SGHTS and CDR2 YDEGEE come from the germline V gene. The CDR3 DNA is TGTGCCGGAATAGAGGGGGCCTACGAGCAGTACTTC. Translated: CAGIEGAYEQYF.

This rearrangement joins TRBV27 to TRBJ1-5, with 8 bases lining up with TRBD1. Unmatched junction bases numbered 7, after V lost 5 bases and J lost 1 base. The germline V gene encodes CDR1 MNHEY and CDR2 SMNVEV (reference sequence). The CDR3 is 16 amino acids. For the CDR3, the DNA is TGTGCCAGCAGTCCCCGAACAGGGGGGAGCAATCAGCCCCAGCATTTT. This sequence encodes CASSPRTGGSNQPQHF.

This chain uses TRBV10-2 with TRBJ2-7; TRBD2 agrees at 11 bases. The germline CDR1 and CDR2 sequences are WSHSY and SAAADI. This CDR3 is built from 14 residues. The J segment lost 9 bases and the V segment lost 2 bases, leaving 6 bases of the junction unmatched. CDR3 DNA sequence: TGCGCCAGCAGTGAGCAAAGGGGACTAGCGGTGCAGTACTTC. Amino acid sequence: CASSEQRGLAVQYF.

The chain couples TRBV2 to TRBJ1-1; D ambiguous. In germline, CDR1 is SNHLY, CDR2 FYNNEI. The V gene lost 9 bases and the J gene lost 1 base, with 15 bases spanning the gap. The CDR3 is 14 residues long. CDR3 region: CARGSGRSNTEAFF. DNA of the CDR3: TGTGCCAGGGGGTCGGGCAGATCGAACACTGAAGCTTTCTTT.

In this sample, this clone turned up once. This chain connects TRBV25-1 to TRBJ2-1, with 7 bases lining up with TRBD2. Per the germline V gene, CDR1 is MGHDK and CDR2 is SYGVNS. The CDR3 spans 14 residues. The junction had 6 bases not matched to a gene; V was cut back by 8 bases and J by 2 bases. The CDR3 DNA reads TGTGCCAGCGGCCGGGCGGGGGCCTACAATGAGCAGTTCTTC. Protein sequence: CASGRAGAYNEQFF.

The chain employs TRBV10-3 and TRBJ1-2, with TRBD1 identical over 8 bases. CDR1 and CDR2 (germline): ENHRY, SYGVKD. The CDR3 is made up of 13 amino acids. With V trimmed by 6 bases and J by 8 bases, 8 bases remained unmatched. For the CDR3, the DNA is TGTGCCATCAGGATGACAGGGGAGGACGGCTACACCTTC. This translates into CAIRMTGEDGYTF.

CDR3 in amino acids: CAWTPGTGKYNEQFF. CDR3 DNA: TGTGCCTGGACTCCCGGGACAGGGAAGTACAATGAGCAGTTCTTC. The rearrangement joins TRBV30 to TRBJ2-1; 9 bases line up with TRBD1. The V and J ends lost 4 bases and 4 bases, in that order; junction bases with no gene match: 8. Germline CDR1 reads GTSNPN; CDR2 reads SVGIG (reference sequence). This CDR3 spans 15 amino acids.

This chain links TRBV5-4 with TRBJ2-7; a weak D match, TRBD2 (6 bases). CDR3 size: 14 residues. Germline CDR1 and CDR2: SGHNT and YYREEE (reference sequence). Trimming pared 4 bases from V and 2 bases from J, leaving 13 bases between. This CDR3 reads CASSAGTAPYEQYF. CDR3 DNA: TGTGCCAGCAGCGCCGGGACTGCCCCCTACGAGCAGTACTTC. The full variable domain, its missing parts supplied by reference TRBV5-4 and TRBJ2-7, is ETGVTQSPTHLIKTRGQQVTLRCSSQSGHNTVSWYQQALGQGPQFIFQYYREEENGRGNFPPRFSGLQFPNYSSELNVNALELDDSALYLCASSAGTAPYEQYFGPGTRLTVT.

This clone was picked up one time. This chain connects TRBV5-8 to TRBJ2-3; unclear D gene. V lost 1 base and J 0 bases, leaving 9 bases between the germline ends. The CDR3 length is 15 residues. From germline, CDR1 is SGHTS and CDR2 YDEGEE. The CDR3 is CASSLSWASTDTQYF. The CDR3 nucleotides read TGTGCCAGCAGCTTGTCGTGGGCTAGCACAGATACGCAGTATTTT.

The chain uses TRBV24-1 and TRBJ1-1; 7 bases agree with TRBD1. The V and J ends lost 9 bases and 1 base, in that order; junction bases with no gene match: 1. Per the germline V gene, CDR1 is KGHDR and CDR2 is SFDVKD. This CDR3 is built from 12 residues. CDR3 coding DNA: TGTGCCACCCGGGACAGGAACACTGAAGCTTTCTTT. This sequence encodes CATRDRNTEAFF.

This chain uses TRBV5-1 with TRBJ2-7, with 7 bases matching TRBD1. The germline CDR1 and CDR2 sequences are SGHRS and YFSETQ. The CDR3 is made up of 13 amino acids. The V segment lost 2 bases and the J segment 6 bases; nucleotides outside the gene matches: 5. The CDR3 reads CASSLGDSLEQYF. DNA of the CDR3: TGCGCCAGCAGCTTAGGGGACAGTCTCGAGCAGTACTTC.

J is TRBJ2-3 and V is TRBV7-8; no clear D. CDR3 length: 14 amino acids. Germline V gives CDR1 SGHVS, CDR2 FQNEAQ. V was trimmed by 7 bases and J by 2 bases, leaving 13 bases between them. The CDR3 loop is CASTSLLPTDTQYF. The CDR3 DNA sequence: TGTGCCAGCACAAGTCTTCTCCCCACAGATACGCAGTATTTT.

This chain links TRBV18 with TRBJ1-1, with 7 bases identical to TRBD1. Looked up from germline, CDR1 is KGHSH and CDR2 is LQKENI. V shed 2 bases and J 1 base; nucleotides not matched to a gene: 1. The CDR3 consists of 14 residues. The CDR3 is CASSPRTGNTEAFF. Written as DNA, the CDR3 is TGTGCCAGCTCACCAAGGACAGGGAACACTGAAGCTTTCTTT. Filled out from reference TRBV18 and TRBJ1-1, the complete variable domain reads NAGVMQNPRHLVRRRGQEARLRCSPMKGHSHVYWYRQLPEEGLKFMVYLQKENIIDESGMPKERFSAEFPKEGPSILRIQQVVRGDSAAYFCASSPRTGNTEAFFGQGTRLTVV.

The chain has TRBV27 and TRBJ2-7, with 9 bases lining up with TRBD2. The CDR3 runs 15 residues. CDR1 is MNHEY and CDR2 is SMNVEV in the germline V gene (reference sequence). V dropped 3 bases and J dropped 0; count of bases not matched to a gene: 3. CDR3 DNA sequence: TGTGCCAGCAGTTTCTTAGCGGGAGCCTCCTACGAGCAGTACTTC. It encodes CASSFLAGASYEQYF.

The V gene is TRBV4-3, the J gene TRBJ2-5; D may be TRBD1 (6 bases). This CDR3 has 15 residues. Germline V CDR1 and CDR2: LGHNA, YSLEER. Trimming removed 3 bases at V and 4 bases at J, with 15 bases between. CDR3 sequence: CASSQAGDSLETQYF. In nucleotides, the CDR3 is TGCGCCAGCAGCCAGGCAGGGGATTCTCTAGAGACCCAGTACTTC.

The rearrangement links TRBV20-1 to TRBJ1-6; tentatively, D is TRBD1 (5 bases). This CDR3 contains 16 residues. Germline V gene data show CDR1 as DFQATT and CDR2 as SNEGSKA (reference sequence). V lost 3 bases and J 0 bases, leaving 12 bases between the germline ends. CDR3: CSASSGPPSYNSPLHF. CDR3 coding DNA: TGCAGTGCTAGTTCAGGGCCCCCCTCCTATAATTCACCCCTCCACTTT.

The V and J genes are TRBV28 and TRBJ2-3; TRBD2 aligns across 8 bases. Germline CDR1 is MDHEN and CDR2 is SYDVKM. With 4 bases clipped from V and 0 bases from J, the junction kept 15 bases outside the gene matches. This CDR3 has 19 amino acids. CDR3 sequence (DNA): TGTGCCAGCAGTTCCCAAAAATTCCAGCGGGAGAAGAGCACAGATACGCAGTATTTT. It codes for CASSSQKFQREKSTDTQYF.